This T cell receptor beta chain was sequenced during a study of response to subunit inactivated influenza vaccine. Findings of the study overall: Few additional T cells are recruited per seasonal influenza vaccination, authors suggested.

A note on this clonotype: The antigen remains unidentified.

The germline V gene encodes CDR1 DFQATT and CDR2 SNEGSKA (reference sequence). Trimming took 8 bases from V and 5 from J; bases not matched to a gene: 13. The CDR3 has 15 amino acids. TCRdb re-called the RT-PCR reads through MiXCR, storing one row per CDR3 protein. The sample includes some 850,000 distinct CDR3 sequences, 15% to 20% of them seen just once. This receptor was identified in a man aged 45-65 years who received an inactivated influenza vaccine. Sequencing used PBMCs from blood, obtained more than 4 days after vaccination. The chain recombines TRBV20-1 with TRBJ2-1; 9 nucleotides match TRBD2. The CDR3 region is CSLRLGGRDHNEQFF. Here the CDR3 DNA reads TGCAGTCTCAGGCTTGGCGGGAGGGATCACAATGAGCAGTTCTTC.